This T cell receptor (beta chain) stems from a study of shared clonotypes between healthy human individuals. Study-wide context: Every donor yielded three CD4 naive, three CD4 memory, two CD8 naive and one CD8 memory plate. Notes on the study in general: Clonotype sharing across several donors was observed for 4% to 6.5% of naive CD4 clonotypes.

Into CD45RA+ naive and CD45RA-negative memory subsets, the CD4+ cells were split. Profiled with immunoSEQ multiplex PCR; TCRdb holds only in-frame clones, not every one. Among approximately 2,300,000 clones listed, under 95% were seen once. In regard to this clone: Its antigen is unidentified.

This CDR3 region has 13 residues. Germline V gene lookup returns CDR1 MNHEY and CDR2 SVGAGI. The V segment lost 5 bases and the J segment 9 bases; nucleotides outside the gene matches: 7. The chain links TRBV6-5 to TRBJ1-1; 9 positions match TRBD1. Sequenced input: naive CD4+ T cells from PBMCs. Regarding subset: CD45RA+ positively selected. The source of this sequence is a young man in good health. Some clones in this sample may be carry-over from other donors' samples. This chain's CDR3 is CASSTGTGRKAFF. Written as DNA, the CDR3 is TGTGCCAGCAGTACCGGGACAGGGAGGAAAGCTTTCTTT.